The sequence of this T cell receptor (beta chain) was determined in a study of CD8 T cells in ankylosing spondylitis. CDR1 and CDR2 from the germline V gene are LGHDT and YNNKEL (reference sequence). The CDR3 has 15 residues. V shed 0 bases and J 7 bases; nucleotides not matched to a gene: 6. Study-wide points: Reactive arthritis synovial fluid and blood previously showed some of these motif variants. Blood from ankylosing spondylitis patients appeared to carry a characteristic eight-variant TCR beta motif. Reported data indicate significant enrichment of disease-linked clones within matched ankylosing spondylitis synovial fluid.

This clonotype was picked up one time. The antigen remains undetermined. TCRdb analysed the 5' RACE reads with MiXCR anew, one entry per CDR3 protein. Of roughly 260,000 distinct CDR3 sequences in the sample, roughly 20% are singletons; the top ten hold about 8.2%. The receptor was isolated from a male donor with ankylosing spondylitis or in good health (not recorded which). The sample consisted of blood, either unsorted or a sorted T cell fraction (not recorded which). This chain connects TRBV3-1 to TRBJ2-5, with 9 bases lining up with TRBD2. CDR3 amino acids: CASSQDLAGPRTQYF. The DNA for the CDR3 is TGTGCCAGCAGCCAAGATCTAGCGGGGCCCCGGACCCAGTACTTC.